This TCR beta chain came from a study of memory CD8 T cells in hepatitis C reinfection. As to this clone: The junction and the germline gene differ at one end; a read error may be behind it.

As for time point: peak reinfection, 3 to 8 weeks after reinfection detection. TCR sequencing was done directly ex vivo on sorted cells, without expansion in vitro. The CDR3 loop spans 14 amino acids. Germline V lookup: CDR1 MNHEY, CDR2 SVGAGI. Profiled with immunoSEQ multiplex PCR; TCRdb holds only in-frame clones, not every one. The table includes 35,000 to 55,000 clones, approximately 87% detected once. The clonotype comes from a man younger than 35 with hepatitis C virus infection. Sequencing used naive CD8+ T cells sorted from blood. The genes are TRBV6-5 and TRBJ1-4, with TRBD1 identical over 7 bases. The CDR3 DNA follows: TGTACCAGCAGACTACAGGGGACAAATGAAAAACTGTTTTTT. Protein product: CTSRLQGTNEKLFF.